Sequencing of this T cell receptor beta chain was carried out in a study of blood T cell repertoires in COVID-19. The length of the CDR3 is 15 residues. The junction had 10 bases not matched to a gene; V was cut back by 3 bases and J by 6 bases. Germline V gives CDR1 LGHNA, CDR2 YNFKEQ. Libraries were prepared by immunoSEQ multiplex PCR; TCRdb keeps only in-frame clonotypes and omits some of them. Among about 250,000 clones, about 85% were seen once, and the ten largest hold approximately 3%. The clonotype was recovered from a woman aged 45 to 65 who had recovered from COVID-19. The J gene is TRBJ1-2, the V gene TRBV4-2, with 7 nucleotides matching TRBD1. Source material: PBMCs or T cells enriched from blood (not recorded which). The CDR3 loop reads CASSHPEQGFNGYTF. CDR3 DNA sequence: TGTGCCAGCAGCCACCCCGAACAGGGGTTCAATGGCTACACCTTC.